Following are 27 T cell receptor beta chains from one sample sequenced in a study of cytomegalovirus exposure and HLA in healthy donors. Primers: 60 Vbeta forward and 13 Jbeta reverse. The protocol was immunoSEQ multiplex PCR, while the TCRdb copy is restricted to in-frame clones and leaves out a portion. Of about 190,000 clones listed, roughly 81% are singletons. Sequenced: PBMCs. The source is a woman younger than 45 in good health and CMV-seropositive.

The V call is TRBV5-1, the J call TRBJ2-7, with 7 bases that match TRBD2. The V segment lost 0 bases and the J segment 0 bases; nucleotides outside the gene matches: 9. The CDR3 is made up of 17 amino acids. Germline CDR1 is SGHRS and CDR2 is YFSETQ. The CDR3 spells CASSLEPSGSTSYEQYF. Written as DNA, the CDR3 is TGCGCCAGCAGCTTGGAACCTAGCGGCTCAACCTCCTACGAGCAGTACTTC.

J is TRBJ2-5 and V is TRBV18, with 8 bases matching TRBD1. Near its end, the DNA agrees better with TRBJ2-7, so the J call may be wrong. The length of the CDR3 is 16 residues. Germline assignment: CDR1 KGHSH and CDR2 LQKENI. CDR3 DNA sequence: TGTGCCAGCTCACCGTTTGTAACAGGGGGACGCTACGAGCAGTACTTC. Translation gives CASSPFVTGGRYEQYF.

The CDR3 DNA is TGTGCTACTCTGACGGGTATGAACACTGAAGCTTTCTTT. Translation gives CATLTGMNTEAFF. The chain carries TRBV6-5 and TRBJ1-1; D unclear. The germline V gene has CDR1 MNHEY and CDR2 SVGAGI. CDR3 length: 13 amino acids.

In its sample, this clone was seen once. The V call is TRBV11-1, the J call TRBJ2-7; D might be TRBD2 (6 bases). Germline CDR1 and CDR2: SGHAT and FQDESV (reference sequence). The CDR3 covers 14 residues. V lost 0 bases, J lost 3 bases, and 9 bases lay in between. The CDR3, as DNA: TGTGCCAGCAGCTTAGCTAGCGGATACTACGAGCAGTACTTC. Translating it yields CASSLASGYYEQYF.

The V and J genes are TRBV20-1 and TRBJ2-1; D uncertain. V lost 4 bases, J lost 9 bases, and 7 bases lay in between. This CDR3 is built from 10 residues. In germline, CDR1 is DFQATT, CDR2 SNEGSKA (reference sequence). The CDR3 nucleotides are TGCAGTGCTATCTTTGTTGAGCAGTTCTTC. Its translation: CSAIFVEQFF.

This clone turned up a few times. In the same sample, other DNA sequences code for this CDR3. This sequence joins TRBV29-1 and TRBJ2-1; 7 bases line up with TRBD2. The CDR3 loop spans 11 amino acids. Germline CDR1 SQVTM, CDR2 ANQGSEA. With V trimmed by 4 bases and J by 7 bases, 1 base remained unmatched. DNA for the CDR3: TGCAGCGTTGCGGGAGGAAATGAGCAGTTCTTC. Protein: CSVAGGNEQFF.

This clone is a singleton in its sample. CDR3 in amino acids: CASSLGRGGSEQYF. The CDR3 DNA reads as TGCGCCAGCAGCCTAGGCCGGGGGGGCTCCGAGCAGTACTTC. The chain has TRBV4-1 and TRBJ2-7, with 8 bases that match TRBD2. Germline assignment: CDR1 MGHRA and CDR2 YSYEKL. Trimming cost V 4 bases and J 6 bases; bases outside gene matches: 8. The CDR3 extends over 14 amino acids.

The V and J genes are TRBV4-1 and TRBJ2-7, with a possible D match to TRBD2 (5 bases). This CDR3 comprises 15 residues. The V and J ends lost 1 base and 1 base respectively, with 11 bases between them. Germline V gene data show CDR1 as MGHRA and CDR2 as YSYEKL. CDR3 amino acids: CASSQVGGLSYEQYF. The CDR3 DNA reads TGCGCCAGCAGCCAAGTCGGCGGGCTGTCCTACGAGCAGTACTTC.

The chain is built from TRBV25-1 and TRBJ1-6; 9 nucleotides line up with TRBD1. This CDR3 spans 14 amino acids. V trimming: 6 bases; J trimming: 8 bases; junction bases outside the gene matches: 5. Germline-derived CDR1 and CDR2 are MGHDK and SYGVNS. The CDR3 sequence: CASSGTGFDSPLHF. CDR3 nucleotides: TGTGCCAGCAGCGGGACAGGGTTTGATTCACCCCTCCACTTT.

The chain combines TRBV19 with TRBJ1-2, with D uncertain. The germline V and J ends were trimmed by 3 bases and 4 bases, with 15 bases remaining between them. Germline V CDR1 and CDR2: LNHDA, SQIVND (reference sequence). This CDR3 contains 15 residues. This CDR3 is CASSITLGSSYGYTF. DNA for the CDR3: TGTGCCAGTAGTATCACCCTCGGGTCAAGCTATGGCTACACCTTC.

The chain joins TRBV4-2 to TRBJ2-5; the D gene is possibly TRBD2 (5 bases). This CDR3 contains 14 residues. Germline lookup yields CDR1 LGHNA and CDR2 YNFKEQ. The ends were cut back, 3 bases at V and 1 base at J, with 9 bases in the middle. CDR3 coding DNA: TGTGCCAGCAGCCAGAACAGCGGCCAAGAGACCCAGTACTTC. This gives the protein CASSQNSGQETQYF.

The chain links TRBV7-9 to TRBJ2-3; 15 positions match TRBD2. After removal of 5 bases from V and 4 bases from J, the junction contained 4 bases not matched to a gene. CDR3 size: 16 residues. Looked up from germline, CDR1 is SEHNR and CDR2 is FQNEAQ (reference sequence). The CDR3 DNA reads as TGTGCCAGCAGCGGCCGGACTAGCGGGAGGGCAGATACGCAGTATTTT. Its protein product is CASSGRTSGRADTQYF. The full variable domain, completed using reference TRBV7-9 and TRBJ2-3, is DTGVSQNPRHKITKRGQNVTFRCDPISEHNRLYWYRQTLGQGPEFLTYFQNEAQLEKSRLLSDRFSAERPKGSFSTLEIQRTEQGDSAMYLCASSGRTSGRADTQYFGPGTRLTVL.

The chain recombines TRBV6-5 with TRBJ2-6, with D uncertain. Trimming took 6 bases from V and 0 from J, leaving 9 bases between them. This CDR3 is built from 15 residues. Per germline, CDR1 MNHEY and CDR2 SVGAGI. The CDR3 loop reads CASRERSSGANVLTF. The CDR3 nucleotides are TGTGCCAGCAGAGAACGTAGCTCTGGGGCCAACGTCCTGACTTTC.

This clone appeared a few times. The gene calls are TRBV27 and TRBJ2-3; TRBD2 matches 10 bases. CDR3 length equals 19 residues. Germline V gives CDR1 MNHEY, CDR2 SMNVEV (reference sequence). J gave up 2 bases and V 2 bases, and 13 bases lay outside the gene matches. The CDR3 reads CASSLALAGEGIYTDTQYF. In DNA form, the CDR3 reads TGTGCCAGCAGTTTAGCCCTAGCGGGGGAGGGAATTTACACAGATACGCAGTATTTT.

This chain joins TRBV27 and TRBJ2-1; 7 bases fit TRBD2. The CDR3 totals 13 residues. The V and J ends lost 6 bases and 6 bases, in that order; junction bases with no gene match: 5. Germline V CDR1 and CDR2: MNHEY, SMNVEV (reference sequence). The CDR3 DNA reads TGTGCCAGCAGACGGCGACTAGCCAATGAGCAGTTCTTC. This gives the protein CASRRRLANEQFF.

V and J are TRBV15 and TRBJ2-5; perhaps TRBD1 as D (6 bases). This CDR3 is built from 15 residues. Germline V gene sequence: CDR1 LNHNV, CDR2 YYDKDF (reference sequence). Trimming pared 2 bases from V and 4 bases from J, leaving 14 bases between. The CDR3 reads CATSRQGTRSETQYF. The CDR3 DNA is TGTGCCACCAGCAGACAGGGGACGCGGTCAGAGACCCAGTACTTC.

This clone was counted once. This is likely an artifact of a read error, given a far larger clone one base away. This chain uses TRBV28 with TRBJ2-2; the D gene is possibly TRBD2 (5 bases). Between the trimmed V and J ends, which lost 7 bases and 4 bases, there was a span of 7 bases. The CDR3 runs 12 residues. Germline CDR1 reads MDHEN; CDR2 reads SYDVKM. CDR3 region: CASNEGTGELFF. The CDR3 nucleotides read TGTGCCAGCAACGAGGGCACCGGGGAGCTGTTTTTT.

This clone was seen a handful of times. J is TRBJ2-7 and V is TRBV5-1, with D possibly matching TRBD2 (6 bases). This CDR3 has 16 amino acids. CDR1 and CDR2 from the germline V gene are SGHRS and YFSETQ. The germline V and J ends were trimmed by 3 bases and 1 base, with 17 bases remaining between them. DNA of the CDR3: TGCGCCAGCAGCTGGGACCGCGGGATGGGGTCCTACGAGCAGTACTTC. It is translated as CASSWDRGMGSYEQYF.

To note about this clone: A read error may account for a junction end that differs from germline. The CDR3 DNA sequence: TGTGCCAGCAGTGACCTTGGACATATCGCGCACTTC. Encoded protein: CASSDLGHIAHF. V gene TRBV25-1 combines with J gene TRBJ2-5; a weak D match, TRBD1 (5 bases). Germline V lookup: CDR1 MGHDK, CDR2 SYGVNS. The CDR3 is 12 amino acids.

The rearrangement links TRBV28 to TRBJ2-1, with unresolved D. V lost 5 bases to trimming and J lost 5 bases, with 16 bases between them. From germline, CDR1 is MDHEN and CDR2 SYDVKM. The CDR3 is 15 residues long. The CDR3 spells CASSPREVSDNEQFF. The CDR3 nucleotides read TGTGCCAGCAGTCCCCGTGAGGTTTCCGACAATGAGCAGTTCTTC.

This clone was detected a few times. The V and J genes are TRBV27 and TRBJ2-5; the match to TRBD2 covers 16 bases. Germline values: CDR1 MNHEY, CDR2 SMNVEV (reference sequence). The V segment lost 5 bases and the J segment 9 bases; nucleotides outside the gene matches: 6. CDR3 length equals 15 residues. This chain's CDR3 is CASSPGTSGRGAQYF. The CDR3 nucleotides read TGTGCCAGCAGTCCAGGGACTAGCGGGAGGGGGGCCCAGTACTTC.

The chain has TRBV7-9 and TRBJ2-1; D is perhaps TRBD2 (5 bases). Germline loops: CDR1 SEHNR, CDR2 FQNEAQ (reference sequence). The CDR3 is 16 residues long. The V and J ends lost 3 bases and 2 bases respectively, with 14 bases between them. This CDR3 is CASSFFLAGAYNEQFF. Written as DNA, the CDR3 is TGTGCCAGCAGCTTCTTTCTAGCCGGGGCCTACAATGAGCAGTTCTTC.

V and J are TRBV18 and TRBJ2-7; tentative D call: TRBD2 (6 bases). Germline V gene lookup returns CDR1 KGHSH and CDR2 LQKENI. V gave up 3 bases and J gave up 2 bases, with 8 bases separating them. The CDR3 has 13 residues. CDR3 sequence: CASSPREAYEQYF. The CDR3 nucleotides read TGTGCCAGCTCACCGAGGGAGGCCTACGAGCAGTACTTC.

The chain is built from TRBV4-1 and TRBJ2-3; D not certain. Germline CDR1 and CDR2: MGHRA and YSYEKL. CDR3 length: 17 residues. The V and J ends lost 1 base and 3 bases respectively, with 17 bases between them. This CDR3 reads CASSQAYLERLTDTQYF. The CDR3 region has the DNA TGCGCCAGCAGCCAAGCCTATCTAGAGAGATTAACAGATACGCAGTATTTT.

This sequence joins TRBV6-1 and TRBJ2-7; D may be TRBD1 (6 bases). The V and J ends lost 0 bases and 0 bases respectively, with 12 bases between them. The germline CDR1 and CDR2 sequences are MNHNS and SASEGT. The CDR3 length is 16 residues. CDR3 loop: CASSEAVGGPSYEQYF. Here the CDR3 DNA reads TGTGCCAGCAGTGAAGCTGTAGGGGGTCCCTCCTACGAGCAGTACTTC.

This chain connects TRBV14 to TRBJ2-7; 10 bases are a match to TRBD2. From germline, CDR1 is SGHDN and CDR2 FVKESK. This CDR3 spans 15 amino acids. The junction had 6 bases not matched to a gene; V was cut back by 4 bases and J by 3 bases. The CDR3 spells CASSLRLAGLYEQYF. The CDR3 bases are TGTGCCAGCAGCCTCCGACTAGCGGGTCTCTACGAGCAGTACTTC.

This sequence joins TRBV27 and TRBJ1-2; 9 nucleotides agree with TRBD1. The CDR3 runs 13 residues. CDR1 is MNHEY, CDR2 SMNVEV, per germline (reference sequence). With V trimmed by 5 bases and J by 7 bases, 5 bases remained unmatched. The CDR3 sequence is CASSPGTGSGYTF. The CDR3 DNA is TGTGCCAGCAGTCCCGGGACAGGGTCTGGCTACACCTTC.